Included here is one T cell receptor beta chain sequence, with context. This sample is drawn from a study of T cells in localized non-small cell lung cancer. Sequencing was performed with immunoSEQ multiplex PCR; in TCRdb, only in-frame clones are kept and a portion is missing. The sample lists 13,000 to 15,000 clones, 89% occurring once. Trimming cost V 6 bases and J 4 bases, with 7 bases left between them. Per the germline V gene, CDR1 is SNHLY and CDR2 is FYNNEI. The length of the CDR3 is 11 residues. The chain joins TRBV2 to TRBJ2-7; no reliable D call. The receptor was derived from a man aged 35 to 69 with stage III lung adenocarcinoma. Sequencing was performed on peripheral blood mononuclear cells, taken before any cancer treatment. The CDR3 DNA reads TGTGCCAGCAGCCCTTTGTACGAGCAGTACTTC. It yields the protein CASSPLYEQYF. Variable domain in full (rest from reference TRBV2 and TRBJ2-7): EPEVTQTPSHQVTQMGQEVILRCVPISNHLYFYWYRQILGQKVEFLVSFYNNEISEKSEIFDDQFSVERPDGSNFTLKIRSTKLEDSAMYFCASSPLYEQYFGPGTRLTVT.